This TCR beta chain was obtained from a study of response to subunit inactivated influenza vaccine. Findings and caveats of the study: With each seasonal influenza vaccination, the authors suggested, few new T cells are recruited.

Concerning this clonotype itself: Antigen: not known.

TCRdb called the RT-PCR reads again in MiXCR, with one record for every CDR3 protein. The sample has about 780,000 distinct CDR3 sequences, around 20% seen once; the top ten hold roughly 11%. This sequence originates from a man aged 45 to 65 who received an inactivated influenza vaccine. The specimen comprised PBMCs from blood, sampled about 5 days after vaccination.

The CDR3: CASSDRQVSYEQYF. CDR3 DNA sequence: TGTGCCAGCAGTGACAGACAGGTATCCTACGAGCAGTACTTC. The chain combines TRBV2 with TRBJ2-7; a weak D match, TRBD1 (6 bases). The CDR3 is 14 residues long. Germline-derived CDR1 and CDR2 are SNHLY and FYNNEI. Trimming cost V 3 bases and J 1 base, with 10 bases left between them.